These 12 T cell receptor beta chains originate from one sample sequenced in a study of OX40 agonist ivuxolimab in advanced cancers. Assay: immunoSEQ multiplex PCR; the TCRdb copy retains only in-frame clones and omits some. The sample has about 44,000 clones; about 90% are singletons. The sample here was CD4+ or CD8+ T cells sorted from blood, taken in a trial of the OX40 agonist ivuxolimab. These receptors came from an adult with an advanced solid tumor such as melanoma, head and neck, liver or kidney cancer.

This clone was detected once. The V and J genes are TRBV5-6 and TRBJ2-1, with TRBD1 as a possible D gene (5 bases). Germline CDR1 is SGHDT and CDR2 is YYEEEE. This CDR3 spans 15 amino acids. Trimming removed 0 bases at V and 4 bases at J, with 11 bases between. The CDR3 bases are TGTGCCAGCAGCTTGGAGGTGGGGCAGTACAATGAGCAGTTCTTC. Translation: CASSLEVGQYNEQFF.

The CDR3 sequence is CASSQDRYRSEGEQYF. CDR3 sequence (DNA): TGCGCCAGCAGCCAAGATAGGTACAGGTCGGAGGGCGAGCAGTACTTC. J is TRBJ2-7 and V is TRBV4-3; D possibly corresponds to TRBD2 (6 bases). CDR3 length: 16 residues. The V end lost 0 bases, the J end lost 6 bases, and 18 bases lay between the germline ends. The V gene's germline CDR1 is LGHNA and CDR2 YSLEER.

The chain carries TRBV12-2 and TRBJ2-6; the D segment call TRBD2 is taken from the table without a DNA check. TRBV12-2 is assigned pseudogene status. CDR3 length: 17 amino acids. CDR3 sequence (DNA): TGTGCGCCCAATGGACGGGGAAGGGTGACTGGGGCCAACGTCCTGACTTTC. Protein product: CAPNGRGRVTGANVLTF.

This clone was recorded a few times. The chain is built from TRBV11-2 and TRBJ2-7, with D maybe TRBD1 (5 bases). V lost 5 bases to trimming and J lost 2 bases, with 16 bases between them. The CDR3 spans 15 residues. Per the germline V gene, CDR1 is SGHAT and CDR2 is FQNNGV. Written as DNA, the CDR3 is TGTGCCAGCAGCCGATATTCGACAGCGACCTACGAGCAGTACTTC. Translating gives CASSRYSTATYEQYF.

This clone was counted between two and nine times. The chain employs TRBV25-1 and TRBJ1-5, with 8 bases identical to TRBD1. CDR1 is MGHDK, CDR2 SYGVNS, per germline. This CDR3 has 15 amino acids. Trimming cost V 4 bases and J 5 bases; bases outside gene matches: 7. CDR3 amino acids: CASSAGGQGDQPQHF. CDR3 nucleotide sequence: TGTGCCAGCAGTGCCGGAGGACAGGGTGATCAGCCCCAGCATTTT.

This chain connects TRBV5-8 to TRBJ1-2, with a tentative D call TRBD1 (6 bases). CDR3 length: 14 amino acids. V was trimmed by 4 bases and J by 8 bases, leaving 18 bases between them. Germline V lookup: CDR1 SGHTS, CDR2 YDEGEE. CDR3 amino acids: CASSLLAGEWGYTF. The CDR3 DNA is TGTGCCAGCAGCCTTCTGGCAGGGGAGTGGGGCTACACCTTC.

The rearrangement links TRBV5-5 to TRBJ1-2, with D possibly being TRBD1 (5 bases). V was cut by 0 bases and J by 1 base, with 13 bases left in between. The CDR3 covers 16 residues. Germline V CDR1 and CDR2: SGHKS, YYEKEE (reference sequence). The CDR3 DNA is TGTGCCAGCAGCTTGGCCGGAGGGGAAATTAACTATGGCTACACCTTC. Amino acid sequence: CASSLAGGEINYGYTF. Combining the CDR3 with reference TRBV5-5 and TRBJ1-2 gives the whole variable domain DAGVTQSPTHLIKTRGQQVTLRCSPISGHKSVSWYQQVLGQGPQFIFQYYEKEERGRGNFPDRFSARQFPNYSSELNVNALLLGDSALYLCASSLAGGEINYGYTFGSGTRLTVV.

The chain carries TRBV7-8 and TRBJ2-1, with D possibly matching TRBD1 (6 bases). In germline, CDR1 is SGHVS, CDR2 FQNEAQ. V shed 0 bases and J shed 7 bases, with 10 bases lying between them. The CDR3 covers 14 residues. CDR3: CASSLARGWNEQFF. The CDR3 nucleotides are TGTGCCAGCAGCTTAGCGAGGGGGTGGAATGAGCAGTTCTTC.

The chain has TRBV28 and TRBJ1-1; tentative D call: TRBD1 (5 bases). This CDR3 is 15 amino acids long. Germline CDR1 MDHEN, CDR2 SYDVKM. Trimming left V 2 bases short and J 0 bases short, with 10 bases between. The CDR3 bases are TGTGCCAGCAGTTTAAGGGGACTCCTGAACACTGAAGCTTTCTTT. This gives the protein CASSLRGLLNTEAFF.

This clone was seen a few times. The CDR3 nucleotides read TGTGCCAGCAGCCAACCCAATTTAGAGCAGTACTTC. Translated, it gives CASSQPNLEQYF. The genes are TRBV4-2 and TRBJ2-7, with D hard to call. The germline V and J ends were trimmed by 2 bases and 7 bases, with 9 bases remaining between them. The germline CDR1 and CDR2 sequences are LGHNA and YNFKEQ. This CDR3 has 12 amino acids.

V and J are TRBV6-5 and TRBJ2-5; D might be TRBD2 (7 bases). The CDR3 contains 15 residues. Germline values: CDR1 MNHEY, CDR2 SVGAGI. V lost 8 bases and J 4 bases, leaving 20 bases between the germline ends. The DNA for the CDR3 is TGTGCCAGCTTCACCCGGGGGGCGCTGGGAGAGACCCAGTACTTC. Translating it yields CASFTRGALGETQYF.

This clone was counted a single time. The genes are TRBV5-1 and TRBJ2-1; unclear D gene. Deletions cut 2 bases from V and 3 bases from J, with 6 bases between. Looked up from germline, CDR1 is SGHRS and CDR2 is YFSETQ. The CDR3 totals 13 residues. CDR3 nucleotides: TGCGCCAGCAGCTTTACAGACTACAATGAGCAGTTCTTC. Translating gives CASSFTDYNEQFF.